Below, 10 T cell receptor beta chains from the same sample are listed, as sequenced in a study of a mutant IDH1 vaccine in newly diagnosed glioma. The antigens these receptors bind are not known. The table came from immunoSEQ multiplex PCR; TCRdb's copy has only in-frame clones and leaves some out. The table includes about 54,000 clones, over 70% detected once. The sample's time point: week 23, last vaccination. Each dose delivered 300 ug of mutant IDH1 20-mer peptide subcutaneously with imiquimod. Sequencing was performed on PBMCs, taken from a glioma patient whose treatment included an IDH1 peptide vaccine. The receptors stem from a man aged 40-49 years with glioma.

The rearrangement links TRBV5-1 to TRBJ2-3, with 8 bases identical to TRBD2. Trimming at V came to 5 bases and at J to 9 bases, leaving 14 bases not matched to a gene. The germline V gene has CDR1 SGHRS and CDR2 YFSETQ. The CDR3 has 15 amino acids. The CDR3 sequence is CASRSDLSGIQTQYF. In nucleotides, the CDR3 is TGCGCCAGCAGATCCGACCTTAGCGGGATACAAACGCAGTATTTT.

The chain combines TRBV7-2 with TRBJ2-7; 7 bases agree with TRBD1. Germline V lookup: CDR1 SGHTA, CDR2 FQGNSA. J gave up 5 bases and V 8 bases, and 12 bases lay outside the gene matches. The CDR3 consists of 14 residues. Here the CDR3 reads CASVKGQLRNEQYF. The CDR3, as DNA: TGTGCCAGCGTGAAGGGACAGTTAAGAAACGAGCAGTACTTC.

The gene calls are TRBV6-4 and TRBJ1-2; D remains ambiguous. This CDR3 is built from 15 residues. Germline CDR1 and CDR2: MRHNA and SNTAGT. The V gene lost 0 bases and the J gene lost 0 bases, with 8 bases spanning the gap. The CDR3 coding sequence is TGTGCCAGCAGTGACTCGGCAGAAACTAACTATGGCTACACCTTC. Translation gives CASSDSAETNYGYTF.

This clone came up a few times. The rearrangement joins TRBV6-8 to TRBJ1-5; D gene ambiguous. CDR1 and CDR2 from the germline V gene are MNHGY and SAAAGT. This CDR3 has 14 residues. With 8 bases removed from V and 6 bases from J, the gap between germline ends came to 17 bases. CDR3 amino acids: CASRRGEKGQPQHF. The DNA of the CDR3 is TGTGCCAGCCGACGGGGAGAAAAGGGTCAGCCCCAGCATTTT.

This clone was seen just once. The chain recombines TRBV18 with TRBJ2-5; D remains ambiguous. The CDR3 extends over 13 amino acids. Trimming cost V 0 bases and J 5 bases, with 7 bases left between them. Per the germline V gene, CDR1 is KGHSH and CDR2 is LQKENI. In nucleotides, the CDR3 is TGTGCCAGCTCACCACCGAATCCGGAGACCCAGTACTTC. Translating gives CASSPPNPETQYF.

The chain couples TRBV10-3 to TRBJ2-2, with 7 bases fitting TRBD1. Germline trimming cut 7 bases from V and 3 bases from J; bases unmatched to any gene: 5. Per the germline V gene, CDR1 is ENHRY and CDR2 is SYGVKD. This CDR3 has 14 residues. The CDR3 loop reads CAIKGTADTGELFF. CDR3 bases: TGTGCCATCAAGGGGACAGCAGACACCGGGGAGCTGTTTTTT.

The chain has TRBV4-2 and TRBJ2-7, with D hard to call. Germline assignment: CDR1 LGHNA and CDR2 YNFKEQ. V was trimmed by 0 bases and J by 3 bases, leaving 12 bases between them. This CDR3 is built from 15 residues. The CDR3 protein is CASSQEAWNNYEQYF. CDR3 nucleotides: TGTGCCAGCAGCCAAGAAGCGTGGAACAACTACGAGCAGTACTTC.

This chain joins TRBV20-1 and TRBJ2-7; 7 nucleotides align to TRBD2. This CDR3 region has 11 residues. CDR1 and CDR2 from the germline V gene are DFQATT and SNEGSKA (reference sequence). With V trimmed by 6 bases and J by 7 bases, 6 bases remained unmatched. The CDR3 coding sequence is TGCAGTGCCCCACTAGCGTGGGAGCAGTACTTC. It specifies CSAPLAWEQYF.

The V gene is TRBV5-1, the J gene TRBJ2-2, with D unclear. The CDR3 consists of 14 residues. Trimming took 0 bases from V and 1 from J, leaving 4 bases between them. The germline V gene has CDR1 SGHRS and CDR2 YFSETQ. CDR3 sequence reads: CASSLGGNTGELFF. In nucleotides, the CDR3 is TGCGCCAGCAGCTTGGGGGGGAACACCGGGGAGCTGTTTTTT.

This chain joins TRBV6-1 and TRBJ1-1; TRBD1 might be the D (6 bases). The CDR3 extends over 15 amino acids. The germline gives CDR1 MNHNS, CDR2 SASEGT. V dropped 6 bases and J dropped 1 base, with 15 bases sitting between them. CDR3 in amino acids: CASSLDRTRNTEAFF. The DNA for the CDR3 is TGTGCCAGCAGCCTCGACAGGACACGGAACACTGAAGCTTTCTTT.